This TCR beta chain was obtained from a study of cytomegalovirus exposure and HLA in healthy donors (dated by TCRdb to 2016 to 2017). Study-level background: In an earlier analysis of about 560 of the donors, around 300 Gb of sequence data and 90 million to 120 million unique TCR beta sequences from roughly 180 million T cells were reported. Among some 400 genotyped donors of the cohort, an average of roughly 230,000 unique TCR beta nucleotide sequences was sequenced per donor, of which 15% to 20% were non-productive. About five DR-DQ haplotypes were treated as single units for association and clustering because of strong linkage in the cohort. The study aimed to test whether cataloging public T cell receptors could reveal signatures of past pathogen exposure. To study patterns of TCR occurrence, a later analysis re-analyzed previously published TCR beta repertoires from several hundred donors and added high-resolution HLA genotyping. The later analysis used no new phenotypic data to find candidate immune exposures, relying instead on TCR beta sequences and their occurrence across donors. Around 330 gigabases of sequencing data and 91 million or so unique TCR sequences made up an early release that covered approximately 700 HLA-typed donors. All discovery cohort repertoires had been generated using a single sequencing platform. Typing coverage differed by locus: A, B, C, DRB1 and DQB1 were typed in roughly 620-640 donors, DQA1 in 500 to 550, DPA1 in nearly 610, and DPB1 in around 490. Alongside the repertoire data, information on donor age, sex, ethnicity and CMV serostatus was compiled. The study used immunosequencing to profile the T cell repertoires of 670 or so subjects and linked those repertoires to cytomegalovirus serostatus. An earlier analysis of 587 of the donors used high-throughput TCR beta sequencing to judge whether each TCR beta V gene segment behaved as functional or pseudogenic. Among the approximately 400 genotyped donors, around 79% belonged to the genetic ancestry cluster associated with self-reported Caucasian donors. Class I and class II HLA loci were covered by the typing at four-digit resolution. A later genetic analysis used genome-wide SNP genotypes for about 65% of the roughly 700 donors, treating that subset as a discovery cohort. To predict cytomegalovirus infection status, the study brought together high-throughput TCR immunosequencing, statistical association of individual TCRs with disease status, and machine learning. Besides the first cohort of more than 650 subjects, a separate validation cohort made up of roughly 120 different subjects was used. The full study reports these points: In a later genetic analysis, a missense DCLRE1C variant was associated with V-gene and J-gene trimming of TCR beta chains, and the association was replicated in an independent cohort. Only TCR beta chains were sequenced in this cohort, and the absence of alpha or paired-chain data limited detectable features. Linkage disequilibrium might explain the correlated functional status among segregating V segments, but an unknown experimental factor could not be excluded. Assigning TCR associations to individual alleles was difficult when HLA alleles, especially DR and DQ, strongly co-occurred. According to a later analysis, TCR association rates differed among HLA loci, with DRB1 alleles showing the most associated TCRs and HLA-C alleles showing the fewest. In an earlier analysis of approximately 600 of the donors, most TCR beta V segments were observed in productive rearrangements about 87% or about 30% of the time, broadly matching IMGT annotations. In a later analysis, HLA-associated TCR beta chains showed more clonal expansion and lower generation probabilities than non-associated chains that were equally common. For the cohort, immune exposure information was limited to CMV serostatus. A later genetic analysis reported fewer N-insertions in productive TCRs among donors in an Asian-associated ancestry cluster than the roughly 700-donor mean. Because counts were too low, seventeen rarely observed V segments, including chromosome 9 orphons, were excluded from the earlier analysis of 587 of the donors. The presence/absence analyses assumed that sequencing depth was roughly uniform across donors, and that assumption may not be true. Most CMV-associated TCR beta chains appeared to be HLA-restricted in a later analysis, and the HLA associations seemed to be driven largely by CMV exposure. A further reported finding was that TCR beta sequences accurately predicted the HLA-A and HLA-B alleles for most subjects in the first cohort. The authors suggested that the approach could potentially be generalized to other disease states and immunological phenotypes. HLA typing was unavailable for some donors at each locus, so association tests used only the typed subset. Because the 87-base-pair reads could not distinguish some IMGT-functional V segments, including TRBV6-2 and TRBV6-3, those segments were excluded. A total of about 150 TCR beta chains were listed by the study as associated with cytomegalovirus. A few of the identified cytomegalovirus-associated TCR beta chains were confirmed in vitro to be specific for cytomegalovirus antigens. Most TCR sequences were observed very rarely across donors, whereas some public TCRs were present in many individuals. In both the original and validation cohorts, the classifier was reported to diagnose cytomegalovirus status with high specificity and sensitivity. In a later analysis, several top co-occurrence clusters were reported to appear linked to parvovirus B19, influenza, CMV and Epstein-Barr virus. A later analysis associated approximately 17,000 TCR beta sequences with specific HLA alleles at a false discovery rate of 0.05. The sequencing pipeline was judged likely to have produced a cluster of highly shared sequence variants as a technical artifact.

Of note for this clone: Its antigen remains undetermined. The input lacks base qualities; no much larger clone sits a single base away.

Library preparation used the immunoSEQ multiplex PCR assay. A mixture of 60 forward primers for TCR Vbeta segments and 13 reverse primers for TCR Jbeta segments was used in the multiplex PCR. The CDR3 region of rearranged TCR beta genes was amplified from genomic DNA by a multiplex PCR assay. The Illumina HiSeq System was used to sequence the amplified TCR beta libraries as 87-base-pair reads. The authors' pipeline ran thus. A later analysis tallied around 80 million unique TCR beta chains across the 700 or so repertoires, and some 10 million of those chains were shared by two or more donors. Raw reads were error-corrected and collapsed into unique sequences by a nearest-neighbor algorithm in which closely related sequences were merged to remove PCR and sequencing errors. V, D and J gene segments were assigned by aligning CDR3 sequences to IMGT reference sequences. For a sequence to be retained, at least a six-nucleotide match to both a V gene segment and a J gene segment was required. Rearrangements were classified as productive when the CDR3 lacked stop codons and remained in frame with V and J, and all other rearrangements were classified as non-productive. CDR3 was defined according to IMGT convention as the region running from the second conserved V-encoded cysteine to the conserved J-encoded phenylalanine. The earlier analysis of 587 of the donors excluded sequences that lacked an unambiguous match to a single V gene segment. In an earlier analysis of approximately 500 of the donors, a V segment was called functional when productive rearrangements were above 56.7%, and segregating when the standard deviation between donors exceeded 5%. A statistical classification framework was developed to diagnose cytomegalovirus status using the catalog of TCR beta chain sequences. A later analysis assigned V and J genes by comparing TCR nucleotide sequences with IMGT/GENE-DB human TR gene sequences. A later analysis assigned CDR3 sequences and most-parsimonious VDJ recombination scenarios with the TCRdist pipeline. In a later analysis, each TCR beta chain was defined by its CDR3 amino acid sequence together with its V-gene family, and reads lacking a unique V-gene family were excluded. To address suspected cross-contamination and a sequencing artifact, a later analysis removed 592 highly shared, low-generation-probability nucleotide sequences. A later analysis calculated a clonal expansion index for each public chain from normalized within-repertoire ranks of inferred template counts. A later analysis computed generation probabilities with a VDJ recombination model fitted to out-of-frame rearrangements, and checked the results against IGoR. In a later analysis, TCR-TCR, TCR-HLA and TCR-CMV co-occurrence was scored with hypergeometric tests, and a repertoire-size bias correction was applied to TCR pairs. A later analysis estimated false discovery rates by permuting HLA or CMV assignments 20 times. In a later analysis, co-occurring TCRs were grouped with DBSCAN, and TCRdist sequence similarity was added when clustering was performed within HLA-allele-positive subsets. Repertoires with fewer than 30,000 or more than 120,000 public chains, plus five repertoires with anomalous nucleotide sharing, were excluded from co-occurrence clustering. The table was pulled from immuneACCESS by TCRdb, which kept in-frame rearrangements only. Such tables lose some clones; where checked, under half of the loss comes from unresolved V genes, and the rest has no known cause. The DNA gave D and trimming, while V, J and clone size come from that table. A total of just over 150,000 clones appear in this sample, around 74% of them only once. About 2% of the sample is held by the ten biggest clonotypes.

The cohort comprised 666 healthy bone marrow donors. At the time of sampling, all cohort members were nominally healthy, though unrecorded immune exposures were likely present. The donor tested CMV seronegative, placing the donor among the approximately 400 seronegative members of the cohort. A peripheral blood sample was collected from each donor, and TCR beta sequencing was performed on peripheral blood mononuclear cells. Genomic DNA was extracted from the blood cell samples with the Qiagen DNeasy Blood Extraction Kit. CDR1 is given as LNHNV and CDR2 as YYDKDF, both from the germline V gene (reference sequence). Its CDR3 holds 16 amino acids, cysteine through phenylalanine. The read is trimmed to its CDR3 DNA, 48 bases read in frame from base 1. V lost 0 bases and J lost 2 bases, and the count of bases not matched to a germline gene is 5.

The TCR comes from a female donor in good health and CMV-seronegative. The sequenced sample consisted of PBMCs. The chain employs TRBV15 and TRBJ2-5, with 8 middle bases fitting TRBD2. The bases are TGTGCCACCAGCAGAGAAACAGCGGGGGAGCAAGAGACCCAGTACTTC. Its product reads: CATSRETAGEQETQYF.